There are a few counts of the clone carrying this T cell receptor (beta chain). TCRdb re-derived calls from the 5' RACE reads in MiXCR, one entry per CDR3 protein. The sample gives roughly 500,000 distinct CDR3 sequences, less than 25% of which show up once; 0.75% to 0.95% is in the top ten. The sample originates from a study of identical twins. CDR3 size: 16 residues. V gave up 3 bases and J gave up 0 bases, with 13 bases separating them. From germline, CDR1 is SGHRS and CDR2 YFSETQ. The same specimen was also included in a second study, on T cells expressing NK-cell markers. That report notes: Underlying the TCR beta repertoires were sorted CD3+CD56+NKG2C+, CD3+CD56+NKG2C- and CD3+CD56-NKG2C+ T cells. Serological testing identified seven of the eight sequenced donors as HCMV-seropositive and one as seronegative. Topping the CD3+CD56-NKG2C+ fraction as well were these clonotypes, in a few donors. The study left the HCMV specificity of expanded NKG2C+ T cell clones unresolved.

This clonotype was sampled from a woman aged 18-35 years in good health. Sequencing input: CD4+ T cells sorted from blood. This chain connects TRBV5-1 to TRBJ2-1; D unclear. For the CDR3, the DNA is TGCGCCAGCAGCTACCCCACTCCTTCCTCCTACAATGAGCAGTTCTTC. As protein: CASSYPTPSSYNEQFF.